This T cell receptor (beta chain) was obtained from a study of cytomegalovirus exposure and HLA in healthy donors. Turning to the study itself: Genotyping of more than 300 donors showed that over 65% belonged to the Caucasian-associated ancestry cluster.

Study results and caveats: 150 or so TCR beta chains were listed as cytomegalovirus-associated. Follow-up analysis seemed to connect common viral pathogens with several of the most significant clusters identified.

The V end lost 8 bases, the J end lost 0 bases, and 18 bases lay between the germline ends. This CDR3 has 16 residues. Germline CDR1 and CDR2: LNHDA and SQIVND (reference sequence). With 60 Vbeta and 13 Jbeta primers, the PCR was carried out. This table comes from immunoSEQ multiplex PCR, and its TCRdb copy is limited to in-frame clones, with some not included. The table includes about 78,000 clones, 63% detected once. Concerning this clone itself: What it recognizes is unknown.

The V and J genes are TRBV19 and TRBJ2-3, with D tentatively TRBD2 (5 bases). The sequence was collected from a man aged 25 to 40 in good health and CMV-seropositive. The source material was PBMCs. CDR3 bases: TGTGCCAGTGAGGCCAGCGGTGACGCTAGCACAGATACGCAGTATTTT. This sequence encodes CASEASGDASTDTQYF.